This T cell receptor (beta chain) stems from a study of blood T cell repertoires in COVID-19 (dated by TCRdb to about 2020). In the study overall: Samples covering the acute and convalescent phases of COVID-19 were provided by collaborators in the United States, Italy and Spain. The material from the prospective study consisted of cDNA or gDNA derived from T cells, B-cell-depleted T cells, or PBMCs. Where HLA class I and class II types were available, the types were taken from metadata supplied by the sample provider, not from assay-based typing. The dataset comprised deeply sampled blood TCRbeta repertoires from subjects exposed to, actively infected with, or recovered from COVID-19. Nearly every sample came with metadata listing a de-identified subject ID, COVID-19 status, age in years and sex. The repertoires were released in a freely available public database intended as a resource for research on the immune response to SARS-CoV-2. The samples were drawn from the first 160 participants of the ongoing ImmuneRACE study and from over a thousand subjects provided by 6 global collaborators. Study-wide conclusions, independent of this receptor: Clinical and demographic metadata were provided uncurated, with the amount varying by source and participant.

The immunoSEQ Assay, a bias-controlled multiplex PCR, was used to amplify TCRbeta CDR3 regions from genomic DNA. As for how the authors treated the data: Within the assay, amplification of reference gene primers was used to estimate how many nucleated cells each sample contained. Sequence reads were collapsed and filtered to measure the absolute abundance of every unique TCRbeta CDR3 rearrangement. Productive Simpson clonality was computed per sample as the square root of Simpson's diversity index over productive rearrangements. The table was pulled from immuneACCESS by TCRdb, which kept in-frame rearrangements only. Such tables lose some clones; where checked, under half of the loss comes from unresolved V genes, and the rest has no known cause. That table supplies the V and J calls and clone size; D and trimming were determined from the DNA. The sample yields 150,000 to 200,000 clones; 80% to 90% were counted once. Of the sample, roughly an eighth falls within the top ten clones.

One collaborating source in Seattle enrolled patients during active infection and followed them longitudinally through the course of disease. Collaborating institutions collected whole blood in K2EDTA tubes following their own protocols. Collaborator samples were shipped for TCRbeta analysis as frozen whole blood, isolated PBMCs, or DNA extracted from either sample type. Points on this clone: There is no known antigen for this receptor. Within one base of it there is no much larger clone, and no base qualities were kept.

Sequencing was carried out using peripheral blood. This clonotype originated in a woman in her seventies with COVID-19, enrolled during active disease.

The CDR3 region has the sequence CASSEQGAWYGYTF. The nucleotides read TGTGCCAGCAGCGAACAGGGGGCTTGGTATGGCTACACCTTC. The rearrangement combines TRBV5-4 with TRBJ1-2; 9 of the junction bases match TRBD1. V is cut back by 4 bases and J by 5 bases, with 6 bases in the junction unmatched. From cysteine to phenylalanine, the CDR3 is 14 amino acids long. The sequence is cut down to CDR3 DNA, 42 bases in frame from base 1. As encoded in the germline V gene (reference sequence), CDR1 is SGHNT while CDR2 is YYREEE.